A selection of T cell receptor beta chains follows, all from one sample in a study of blood T cell repertoires in COVID-19. Using immunoSEQ multiplex PCR, the repertoire was profiled, and TCRdb retains in-frame clones only, with some absent. The repertoire holds tens of thousands of clones, more than 75% seen once, with 5.1% in the top ten. Sequenced input: peripheral blood. These receptors were taken from a man at least 80 years old in a cohort sampled during active COVID-19. The CDR3 runs from the conserved cysteine through the conserved F or W. The D gene is left open where the match is weak. Only part of the rows carry a size: once, few, many, or a class if the clone is expanded.

cdr3_aa cdr3_nt cdr3_length v_call d_call clone_size j_call
CASSPPGQNTEAFF TGCGCCAGCAGCCCACCCGGACAGAACACTGAAGCTTTCTTT 14 TRBV4-3 NA NA TRBJ1-1
CTSSPRQGALTYEQYF TGCACCAGCAGCCCAAGACAGGGGGCTTTGACCTACGAGCAGTACTTC 16 TRBV1 NA NA TRBJ2-7
CASSLRREANYGYTF TGTGCCAGCAGTTTGAGACGGGAAGCTAACTATGGCTACACCTTC 15 TRBV6-6 NA NA TRBJ1-2
CASSPNADSPLHF TGTGCCAGCTCACCCAACGCAGATTCACCCCTCCACTTT 13 TRBV18 NA NA TRBJ1-6
CASSQDPGGGNTIYF TGCGCCAGCAGCCAAGACCCAGGGGGTGGAAACACCATATATTTT 15 TRBV4-3 TRBD1 few TRBJ1-3
CASSQDRQGASGNTIYF TGCGCCAGCAGCCAAGATCGACAGGGGGCCTCTGGAAACACCATATATTTT 17 TRBV4-3 TRBD1 NA TRBJ1-3
CASSFLRGTGELFF TGTGCCAGCAGTTTCCTTAGGGGGACCGGGGAGCTGTTTTTT 14 TRBV6-2/TRBV6-3 NA few TRBJ2-2
CASSIDRAYEQYF TGTGCCAGCAGCATAGACAGGGCCTACGAGCAGTACTTC 13 TRBV11-2 TRBD1 NA TRBJ2-7
CASAEGSSYEQYF TGCGCCAGCGCTGAGGGATCCTCCTACGAGCAGTACTTC 13 TRBV5-1 NA once TRBJ2-7
CASSGRGRRATGEQYF TGTGCCAGCTCTGGGAGGGGTCGCAGGGCCACGGGTGAGCAGTACTTC 16 TRBV2 TRBD2 NA TRBJ2-7
CASSYQGVGEKLFF TGTGCCAGCAGTTATCAGGGGGTAGGCGAAAAACTGTTTTTT 14 TRBV6-5 TRBD1 once TRBJ1-4
CASSLDGTGDNEQFF TGCGCCAGCAGCTTGGATGGGACTGGAGACAATGAGCAGTTCTTC 15 TRBV5-1 NA NA TRBJ2-1
CASSLAGTAKVGELFF TGTGCCAGCAGCTTAGCCGGGACTGCTAAAGTCGGGGAGCTGTTTTTT 16 TRBV5-6 NA once TRBJ2-2
CASSSGQGYEQFF TGTGCCAGCAGCTCCGGACAGGGCTATGAGCAGTTCTTC 13 TRBV7-9 TRBD1 NA TRBJ2-1
CASTLAGSETQYF TGTGCCAGCACACTAGCGGGATCAGAGACCCAGTACTTC 13 TRBV5-4 TRBD2 once TRBJ2-5
CASSQEGTGTEKLFF TGCGCCAGCAGCCAAGAAGGGACAGGTACAGAAAAACTGTTTTTT 15 TRBV4-1 TRBD1 few TRBJ1-4
CASSPPEGVTEAFF TGTGCCAGCTCACCACCGGAAGGGGTGACTGAAGCTTTCTTT 14 TRBV18 NA NA TRBJ1-1
CASSVAPTSSRQETQYF TGTGCCAGCAGCGTAGCCCCGACTAGCTCACGTCAAGAGACCCAGTACTTC 17 TRBV9 TRBD2 once TRBJ2-5
CASSVQGATNEKLFF TGTGCCAGTAGTGTACAGGGGGCGACTAATGAAAAACTGTTTTTT 15 TRBV19 TRBD1 NA TRBJ1-4
CASSPGRGGPGYF TGTGCCAGCAGTCCGGGAAGAGGGGGCCCCGGGTACTTC 13 TRBV6-5 TRBD1 NA TRBJ2-4
CASSQLAGGRTGELFF TGTGCCAGCAGCCAACTGGCGGGAGGGCGCACCGGGGAGCTGTTTTTT 16 TRBV3-1/TRBV3-2 TRBD2 NA TRBJ2-2
CASSQDLFGLAAVGEQFF TGCGCCAGCAGCCAAGATCTGTTTGGGCTAGCGGCCGTCGGTGAGCAGTTCTTC 18 TRBV4-1 TRBD2 NA TRBJ2-1
CASRVGGMNTGELFF TGTGCCAGTAGGGTAGGGGGAATGAACACCGGGGAGCTGTTTTTT 15 TRBV19 NA NA TRBJ2-2
CASSPSVYEQYF TGTGCCAGCTCACCAAGCGTTTACGAGCAGTACTTC 12 TRBV18 NA NA TRBJ2-7